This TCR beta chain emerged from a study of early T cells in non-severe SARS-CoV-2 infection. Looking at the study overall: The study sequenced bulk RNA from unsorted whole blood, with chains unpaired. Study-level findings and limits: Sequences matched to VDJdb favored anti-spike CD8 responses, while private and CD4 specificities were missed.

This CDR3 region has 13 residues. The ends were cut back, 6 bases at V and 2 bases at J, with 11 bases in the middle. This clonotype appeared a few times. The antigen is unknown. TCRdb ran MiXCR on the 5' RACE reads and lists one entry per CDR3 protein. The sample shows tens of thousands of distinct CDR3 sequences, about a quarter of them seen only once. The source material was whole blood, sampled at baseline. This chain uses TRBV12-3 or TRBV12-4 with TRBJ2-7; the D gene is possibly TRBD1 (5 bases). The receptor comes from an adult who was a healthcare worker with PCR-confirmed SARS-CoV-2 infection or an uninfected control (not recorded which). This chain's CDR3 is CASRSTVTYEQYF. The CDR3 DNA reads TGTGCCAGCAGATCGACAGTAACCTACGAGCAGTACTTC.